Presented here are 19 T cell receptor beta chains from one specimen sequenced in a study of T cells expressing NK-cell markers. No DNA is given; TCRdb re-called the 5' RACE reads and lists each CDR3 protein once. The sample has more than 120,000 distinct CDR3 sequences, and its top ten clones hold around 12%. Sequencing used blood T cells: a sorted CD56 or NKG2C T cell subset, CD4+ or CD8+ T cells, or bulk PBMC T cells (not recorded which). The receptors here all came from a man in his late teens or twenties in good health.

The chain is built from TRBV14 and TRBJ1-1. CDR3 length: 13 amino acids. Germline CDR1 and CDR2: SGHDN and FVKESK. CDR3 residues: CASSHLRRTEAFF.

This chain uses TRBV29-1 with TRBJ2-5; absent DNA, TCRdb's TRBD2 call cannot be checked. Germline V gene sequence: CDR1 SQVTM, CDR2 ANQGSEA. This CDR3 has 13 amino acids. CDR3: CSALADWQETQYF.

The chain links TRBV20-1 to TRBJ2-5; the D call of TRBD2 rests on TCRdb alone, since no DNA is present to check it. Germline V gene data show CDR1 as DFQATT and CDR2 as SNEGSKA (reference sequence). This CDR3 contains 13 residues. The CDR3 here is CSARGLAEETQYF.

V and J are TRBV5-1 and TRBJ1-4. The CDR3 runs to 14 residues. Germline V lookup: CDR1 SGHRS, CDR2 YFSETQ. The CDR3 spells CATEGPLSNEKLFF.

The chain joins TRBV10-3 to TRBJ2-3; absent DNA, TCRdb's TRBD2 call cannot be checked. In germline, CDR1 is ENHRY, CDR2 SYGVKD. This CDR3 has 18 residues. CDR3 sequence reads: CAISETQWTSGFTDTQYF.

The genes are TRBV7-9 and TRBJ2-5; TCRdb indicates TRBD1, and absent DNA this call remains unverified. This CDR3 is built from 14 residues. The germline CDR1 and CDR2 sequences are SEHNR and FQNEAQ (reference sequence). The CDR3 region is CASSLEGARETQYF. Drawing the rest from reference TRBV7-9 and TRBJ2-5, the complete variable domain is DTGVSQNPRHKITKRGQNVTFRCDPISEHNRLYWYRQTLGQGPEFLTYFQNEAQLEKSRLLSDRFSAERPKGSFSTLEIQRTEQGDSAMYLCASSLEGARETQYFGPGTRLLVL.

The chain links TRBV5-6 to TRBJ2-3. The CDR3 is 13 residues long. The germline V gene encodes CDR1 SGHDT and CDR2 YYEEEE. This CDR3 reads CASSFSTTDTQYF.

This chain uses TRBV29-1 with TRBJ2-2; as DNA is missing, the TRBD1 call by TCRdb cannot be tested. Looked up from germline, CDR1 is SQVTM and CDR2 is ANQGSEA. CDR3 length equals 14 residues. The CDR3 sequence: CSVAGPTNTGELFF.

V usage is TRBV4-2 and J usage is TRBJ1-1. The CDR3 sequence is 15 residues long. Looked up from germline, CDR1 is LGHNA and CDR2 is YNFKEQ. The CDR3 region is CASSQGVLANTEAFF.

The chain carries TRBV21-1 and TRBJ2-1; the TCRdb call, TRBD2, lacks DNA for checking. TRBV21-1 has pseudogene status. The CDR3 sequence is 19 residues long. The CDR3 protein is CASSPGRTSGRADNNEQFF.

V is TRBV10-3 and J is TRBJ2-7; TCRdb returns TRBD2, unconfirmable since there is no DNA. CDR3 length: 14 amino acids. CDR1 is ENHRY, CDR2 SYGVKD, per germline. The CDR3 here is CAISEVAGGNEQYF.

This chain joins TRBV7-9 and TRBJ1-1. Germline lookup yields CDR1 SEHNR and CDR2 FQNEAQ (reference sequence). The length of the CDR3 is 11 residues. CDR3 sequence reads: CASGSGTEAFF.

The CDR3 sequence: CSASSGLRGYNEQFF. The rearrangement uses TRBV20-1 and TRBJ2-1; TCRdb reports TRBD2, a call that lacks DNA to check it against. Germline V gives CDR1 DFQATT, CDR2 SNEGSKA (reference sequence). This CDR3 is built from 15 residues.

The V gene is TRBV7-3, the J gene TRBJ2-7; with no DNA, the TCRdb D assignment of TRBD2 cannot be verified. Germline V gene lookup returns CDR1 SGHTA and CDR2 FQGTGA. The CDR3 length is 15 residues. The CDR3 region is CASSLAGGPSYEQYF. Using reference TRBV7-3 and TRBJ2-7 for the parts outside the CDR3, the full variable domain is GAGVSQTPSNKVTEKGKYVELRCDPISGHTALYWYRQSLGQGPEFLIYFQGTGAADDSGLPNDRFFAVRPEGSVSTLKIQRTERGDSAVYLCASSLAGGPSYEQYFGPGTRLTVT.

The chain joins TRBV29-1 to TRBJ2-5; TCRdb lists TRBD1, though no DNA is available to test this call. The CDR3 consists of 14 residues. Germline V CDR1 and CDR2: SQVTM, ANQGSEA. CDR3 sequence reads: CSVADRGRVETQYF.

The chain recombines TRBV12-3 or TRBV12-4 with TRBJ2-3. The CDR3 length is 12 residues. CDR3 region: CASSFKGDTQYF.

V gene TRBV19 combines with J gene TRBJ2-1; TCRdb reports TRBD1, a call that lacks DNA to check it against. This CDR3 has 14 amino acids. Germline CDR1 LNHDA, CDR2 SQIVND (reference sequence). The CDR3: CASSLQTGPNEQFF.

J is TRBJ2-1 and V is TRBV7-9; TCRdb calls TRBD2, which cannot be checked without DNA. The CDR3 is made up of 16 amino acids. In germline, CDR1 is SEHNR, CDR2 FQNEAQ (reference sequence). CDR3 sequence: CASSREPGEGYNEQFF.

This rearrangement joins TRBV3-1 to TRBJ2-2. This CDR3 region has 16 residues. In germline, CDR1 is LGHDT, CDR2 YNNKEL (reference sequence). CDR3: CASSQDIKSNTGELFF.